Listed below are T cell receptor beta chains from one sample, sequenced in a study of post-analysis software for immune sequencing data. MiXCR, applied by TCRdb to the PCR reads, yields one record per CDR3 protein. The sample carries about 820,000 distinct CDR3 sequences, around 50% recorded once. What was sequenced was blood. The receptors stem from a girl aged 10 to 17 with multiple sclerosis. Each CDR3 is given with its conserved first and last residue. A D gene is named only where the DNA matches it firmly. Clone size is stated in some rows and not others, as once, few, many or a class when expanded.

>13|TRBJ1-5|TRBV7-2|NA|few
CASSLARNQPQHF
TGTGCCAGCAGCTTAGCGCGAAATCAGCCCCAGCATTTT
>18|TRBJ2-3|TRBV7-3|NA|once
CASSLKGVWPGRTDTQYF
TGTGCCAGCAGCTTAAAAGGCGTGTGGCCTGGTCGCACAGATACGCAGTATTTT
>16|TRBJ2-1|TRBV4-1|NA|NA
CASSQDWTGSYNEQFF
TGCGCCAGCAGCCAAGATTGGACTGGGTCCTACAATGAGCAGTTCTTC
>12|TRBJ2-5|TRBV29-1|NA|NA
CSAEGLVETQYF
TGCAGCGCCGAGGGCTTAGTAGAGACCCAGTACTTC
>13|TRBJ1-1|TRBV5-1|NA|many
CASRRTVNTEAFF
TGCGCCAGCCGCCGGACAGTGAACACTGAAGCTTTCTTT
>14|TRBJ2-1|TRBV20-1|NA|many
CSASERQGYNEQFF
TGCAGTGCTAGTGAGCGGCAGGGCTACAATGAGCAGTTCTTC
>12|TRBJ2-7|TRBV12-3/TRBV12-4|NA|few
CASSFHSYEQYF
TGTGCCAGCAGTTTCCACTCCTACGAGCAGTACTTC
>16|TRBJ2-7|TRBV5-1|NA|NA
CASSLGDIGGRDEQYF
TGCGCCAGCAGCTTAGGGGATATTGGGGGACGCGACGAGCAGTACTTC
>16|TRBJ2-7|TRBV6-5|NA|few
CASSYSWRDSSYEQYF
TGTGCCAGCAGTTACTCGTGGCGGGATTCCTCCTACGAGCAGTACTTC
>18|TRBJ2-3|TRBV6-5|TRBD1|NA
CASSYPPRGTPLGDTQYF
TGTGCCAGCAGTTACCCACCCAGGGGGACCCCCCTCGGAGATACGCAGTATTTT
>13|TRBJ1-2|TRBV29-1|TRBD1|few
CSVPSQGLGGYTF
TGCAGCGTTCCTTCACAGGGGTTGGGCGGCTACACCTTC
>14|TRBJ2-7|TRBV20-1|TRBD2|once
CSARGRRESYEQYF
TGCAGTGCTAGAGGCCGGCGGGAGAGCTACGAGCAGTACTTC
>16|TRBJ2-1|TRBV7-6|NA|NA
CASSPPGHLLYNEQFF
TGTGCCAGCAGCCCACCAGGACACTTATTATACAATGAGCAGTTCTTC
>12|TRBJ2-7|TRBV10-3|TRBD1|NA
CAIRDRDREQYF
TGTGCCATCAGGGACAGGGATAGGGAGCAGTACTTC
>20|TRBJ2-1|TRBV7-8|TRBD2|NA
CASSLSSGGFHKSSYNEQFF
TGTGCCAGCAGCTTAAGTAGCGGGGGTTTCCATAAGAGCTCCTACAATGAGCAGTTCTTC
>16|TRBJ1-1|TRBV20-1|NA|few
CSARGGGGNANTEAFF
TGCAGTGCTAGGGGGGGAGGAGGGAATGCGAACACTGAAGCTTTCTTT
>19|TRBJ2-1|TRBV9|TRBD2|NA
CASSAGTSGRSRSYNEQFF
TGTGCCAGCAGCGCCGGGACTAGCGGGAGGTCCCGGTCCTACAATGAGCAGTTCTTC
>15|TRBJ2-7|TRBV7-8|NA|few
CASSLAPDRPYEQYF
TGTGCCAGCAGCTTAGCCCCAGACAGACCTTACGAGCAGTACTTC
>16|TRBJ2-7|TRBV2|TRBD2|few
CASCDGGLAEAYEQYF
TGTGCCAGCTGTGACGGGGGACTAGCGGAAGCCTACGAGCAGTACTTC
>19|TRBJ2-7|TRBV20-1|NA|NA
CSARDQGGLGTLLGYEQYF
TGCAGTGCTAGAGATCAGGGAGGTTTAGGGACCCTGCTTGGCTACGAGCAGTACTTC
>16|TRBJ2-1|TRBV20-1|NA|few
CSASPIQGTSYNEQFF
TGCAGTGCTAGCCCAATACAGGGGACTTCCTACAATGAGCAGTTCTTC
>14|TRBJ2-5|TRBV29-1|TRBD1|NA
CSSAGTGVRETQYF
TGCAGCTCTGCCGGGACAGGGGTACGAGAGACCCAGTACTTC
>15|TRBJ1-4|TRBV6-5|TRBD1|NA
CASSYSTGNGEKLFF
TGTGCCAGCAGTTACTCGACAGGGAATGGCGAAAAACTGTTTTTT
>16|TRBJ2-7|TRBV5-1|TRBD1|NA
CASSSSGTGTSYEQYF
TGCGCCAGCAGCTCCTCCGGGACAGGGACTTCCTACGAGCAGTACTTC
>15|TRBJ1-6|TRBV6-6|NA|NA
CASSPTQGQFGALHF
TGTGCCAGCAGTCCTACCCAGGGCCAATTCGGAGCCCTCCACTTT
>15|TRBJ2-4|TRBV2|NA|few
CASSDSSRAKNIQYF
TGTGCCAGCAGTGACAGCTCCCGGGCCAAAAACATTCAGTACTTC
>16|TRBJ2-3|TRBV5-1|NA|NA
CASSLGNRASTDTQYF
TGCGCCAGCAGCTTGGGTAACAGGGCTAGCACAGATACGCAGTATTTT
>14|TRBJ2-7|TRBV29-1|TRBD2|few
CSVEGSGDTYEQYF
TGCAGCGTTGAAGGTAGCGGGGATACCTACGAGCAGTACTTC
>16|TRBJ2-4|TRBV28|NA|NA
CASSSGQTVAKNIQYF
TGTGCCAGCAGTTCCGGACAGACTGTAGCCAAAAACATTCAGTACTTC
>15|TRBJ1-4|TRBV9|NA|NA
CASSPRGVRDEKLFF
TGTGCCAGCAGCCCGCGAGGGGTCAGGGATGAAAAACTGTTTTTT
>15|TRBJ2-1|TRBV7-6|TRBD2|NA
CASSLYTGGQGEQFF
TGTGCCAGCAGCTTATATACGGGAGGTCAGGGTGAGCAGTTCTTC
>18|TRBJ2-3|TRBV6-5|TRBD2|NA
CASSYSSPSGGTTDTQYF
TGTGCCAGCAGTTACTCGAGTCCTAGCGGGGGGACCACAGATACGCAGTATTTT